This is a list of T cell receptor beta chains from one sample in a study of cytomegalovirus exposure and HLA in healthy donors. Using immunoSEQ multiplex PCR, the repertoire was profiled, and TCRdb retains in-frame clones only, with some absent. The sample has about 120,000 clones; approximately 80% are singletons. Material: PBMCs. These receptors all stem from a man aged 30 to 39 in good health and CMV-seropositive. Each CDR3 is given without its conserved first and last residue.

v_call	cdr3_aa
TRBV5-1	ASGQGDFSGNTIY
TRBV30	AWTQGKQETQY
TRBV19	ASSTTRVTGELF
TRBV6-5	ASSPPGGLQPQH
TRBV27	ASSFLQSPLH
TRBV7-2	ASSYPGGTEAF
TRBV5-1	ASSLGGGYI
TRBV19	ASSISQGRSYGYT
TRBV7-9	ASSRQGRSNEKLF
TRBV2	ASSPGNIQY
TRBV5-1	ASSRTRDRGYEQY
TRBV2	ASSESGGDHT
TRBV13	ASSAGLAYTDTQY
TRBV6-1	ASGESDTQY
TRBV6-6	ASSYSLAGRPQH
TRBV2	ASSEARGAGREQY
TRBV5-1	ASSLVYISGDSGETQY